These T cell receptor beta chains were read from a single sample in a study of response to subunit inactivated influenza vaccine. TCRdb re-derived calls from the RT-PCR reads in MiXCR, one entry per CDR3 protein. The sample includes more than 450,000 distinct CDR3 sequences, roughly 12% of them seen just once. These data also formed part of another study, on T cells expressing NK-cell markers.

Sequencing was performed on PBMCs from blood, taken on the day of vaccination. Receptors were obtained from a man in his forties or fifties who received an inactivated influenza vaccine. Each CDR3 is given with its conserved first and last residue. The D gene is left open where the match is weak. Clone size is given for some rows only: seen once, a few or many times, or a class if the clone is expanded.

clone size: few; J gene: TRBJ2-2; D gene: NA; V gene: TRBV5-5; CDR3 protein: CASSLGSRVSGELFF; CDR3 DNA: TGTGCCAGCAGCTTGGGTAGCCGGGTATCCGGGGAGCTGTTTTTT
clone size: few; J gene: TRBJ2-7; D gene: NA; V gene: TRBV28; CDR3 protein: CASSPRSEQYF; CDR3 DNA: TGTGCCAGCAGTCCCCGGAGCGAGCAGTACTTC
clone size: few; J gene: TRBJ2-1; D gene: TRBD2; V gene: TRBV12-3/TRBV12-4; CDR3 protein: CASSTSGAWNEQFF; CDR3 DNA: TGTGCCAGCAGTACTAGCGGGGCTTGGAATGAGCAGTTCTTC
clone size: few; J gene: TRBJ2-3; D gene: TRBD2; V gene: TRBV9; CDR3 protein: CASSLPGLGAADTQYF; CDR3 DNA: TGTGCCAGCAGCCTCCCCGGACTAGGTGCAGCAGATACGCAGTATTTT
clone size: many; J gene: TRBJ2-1; D gene: NA; V gene: TRBV3-1; CDR3 protein: CASSQGVNEQFF; CDR3 DNA: TGTGCCAGCAGCCAGGGGGTAAATGAGCAGTTCTTC
clone size: NA; J gene: TRBJ1-2; D gene: NA; V gene: TRBV7-9; CDR3 protein: CASSLGSLGANYGYTF; CDR3 DNA: TGTGCCAGCAGCTTAGGGTCTTTGGGAGCTAACTATGGCTACACCTTC
clone size: NA; J gene: TRBJ1-1; D gene: NA; V gene: TRBV5-1; CDR3 protein: CASRPTEMNTEAFF; CDR3 DNA: TGCGCCAGCAGGCCGACAGAAATGAACACTGAAGCTTTCTTT
clone size: NA; J gene: TRBJ1-2; D gene: NA; V gene: TRBV5-1; CDR3 protein: CASGPGDGYNYGYTF; CDR3 DNA: TGCGCCAGCGGCCCAGGTGACGGATATAACTATGGCTACACCTTC
clone size: NA; J gene: TRBJ2-1; D gene: NA; V gene: TRBV15; CDR3 protein: CATSIRGSSYNEQFF; CDR3 DNA: TGTGCCACCAGCATACGGGGGAGCTCCTACAATGAGCAGTTCTTC
clone size: many; J gene: TRBJ2-5; D gene: NA; V gene: TRBV29-1; CDR3 protein: CSVGGTRGETQYF; CDR3 DNA: TGCAGCGTCGGAGGGACTCGAGGGGAGACCCAGTACTTC
clone size: NA; J gene: TRBJ2-1; D gene: TRBD1; V gene: TRBV12-3/TRBV12-4; CDR3 protein: CASSRTGQGTYNEQFF; CDR3 DNA: TGTGCCAGCAGCCGAACGGGACAGGGCACGTACAATGAGCAGTTCTTC
clone size: few; J gene: TRBJ1-2; D gene: NA; V gene: TRBV6-6; CDR3 protein: CASSPPEDYGYTF; CDR3 DNA: TGTGCCAGCAGTCCCCCGGAGGACTATGGCTACACCTTC
clone size: NA; J gene: TRBJ2-1; D gene: TRBD1; V gene: TRBV7-2; CDR3 protein: CASSLTGGLSNEQFF; CDR3 DNA: TGTGCCAGCAGCTTAACAGGGGGCCTCTCGAATGAGCAGTTCTTC
clone size: NA; J gene: TRBJ2-7; D gene: TRBD1; V gene: TRBV11-2; CDR3 protein: CASSLVVAGTGFSYEQYF; CDR3 DNA: TGTGCCAGCAGCTTAGTGGTGGCCGGGACAGGTTTCTCCTACGAGCAGTACTTC
clone size: many; J gene: TRBJ2-1; D gene: NA; V gene: TRBV10-3; CDR3 protein: CAISRDRYNEQFF; CDR3 DNA: TGTGCCATCAGTAGAGACAGATACAATGAGCAGTTCTTC
clone size: NA; J gene: TRBJ2-3; D gene: TRBD2; V gene: TRBV9; CDR3 protein: CASSVAPSGGGTDTQYF; CDR3 DNA: TGTGCCAGCAGCGTAGCGCCTAGCGGGGGTGGCACAGATACGCAGTATTTT
clone size: few; J gene: TRBJ1-2; D gene: NA; V gene: TRBV20-1; CDR3 protein: CSATGTGDGYGYTF; CDR3 DNA: TGCAGTGCCACTGGAACGGGGGACGGCTATGGCTACACCTTC
clone size: NA; J gene: TRBJ1-5; D gene: NA; V gene: TRBV12-3/TRBV12-4; CDR3 protein: CASRMGTGSQPQHF; CDR3 DNA: TGTGCCAGCAGAATGGGAACAGGGAGCCAGCCCCAGCATTTT
clone size: many; J gene: TRBJ2-3; D gene: NA; V gene: TRBV7-2; CDR3 protein: CASSLAFLAQDTQYF; CDR3 DNA: TGTGCCAGCAGCTTAGCCTTCCTAGCTCAGGATACGCAGTATTTT
clone size: NA; J gene: TRBJ2-7; D gene: NA; V gene: TRBV21-1; CDR3 protein: CASSKGHGKAFYEQYF; CDR3 DNA: TGTGCCAGCAGCAAGGGGCATGGGAAAGCATTCTACGAGCAGTACTTC
clone size: many; J gene: TRBJ2-3; D gene: TRBD2; V gene: TRBV12-3/TRBV12-4; CDR3 protein: CASSSTSGVEWAQYF; CDR3 DNA: TGTGCCAGCAGTTCCACTAGCGGGGTCGAGTGGGCGCAGTATTTT
clone size: NA; J gene: TRBJ2-1; D gene: NA; V gene: TRBV29-1; CDR3 protein: CSAGGIGNEQFF; CDR3 DNA: TGCAGCGCAGGGGGGATAGGCAATGAGCAGTTCTTC
clone size: NA; J gene: TRBJ2-3; D gene: NA; V gene: TRBV11-3; CDR3 protein: CASSPGLREDTQYF; CDR3 DNA: TGTGCCAGCAGCCCGGGACTCAGGGAGGATACGCAGTATTTT
clone size: few; J gene: TRBJ2-2; D gene: NA; V gene: TRBV19; CDR3 protein: CASSTGGGQNTGELFF; CDR3 DNA: TGTGCCAGTAGTACCGGTGGAGGACAGAACACCGGGGAGCTGTTTTTT
clone size: few; J gene: TRBJ2-2; D gene: TRBD2; V gene: TRBV7-2; CDR3 protein: CASSLDAGVITGELFF; CDR3 DNA: TGTGCCAGCAGCTTAGATGCGGGAGTTATTACCGGGGAGCTGTTTTTT
clone size: NA; J gene: TRBJ2-3; D gene: TRBD1; V gene: TRBV10-3; CDR3 protein: CAIDRGGTDTQYF; CDR3 DNA: TGTGCCATCGACAGGGGAGGCACAGATACGCAGTATTTT
clone size: few; J gene: TRBJ2-2; D gene: NA; V gene: TRBV4-3; CDR3 protein: CASSQKPGHTGELFF; CDR3 DNA: TGCGCCAGCAGCCAAAAACCGGGCCACACCGGGGAGCTGTTTTTT
clone size: NA; J gene: TRBJ2-2; D gene: NA; V gene: TRBV9; CDR3 protein: CASSDPTPTGELFF; CDR3 DNA: TGTGCCAGCAGCGATCCGACACCGACCGGGGAGCTGTTTTTT
clone size: NA; J gene: TRBJ2-1; D gene: NA; V gene: TRBV7-2; CDR3 protein: CASSLTVVSTSPNEQFF; CDR3 DNA: TGTGCCAGCAGCTTAACGGTGGTTAGCACATCCCCCAATGAGCAGTTCTTC
clone size: NA; J gene: TRBJ2-3; D gene: NA; V gene: TRBV4-1; CDR3 protein: CASSRLFLSDTQYF; CDR3 DNA: TGCGCCAGCAGCCGCCTTTTCTTGTCAGATACGCAGTATTTT
clone size: many; J gene: TRBJ2-7; D gene: TRBD1; V gene: TRBV11-2; CDR3 protein: CASSIDRGSDEQYF; CDR3 DNA: TGTGCCAGCAGCATTGACAGGGGTTCAGACGAGCAGTACTTC
clone size: NA; J gene: TRBJ2-1; D gene: NA; V gene: TRBV14; CDR3 protein: CASSQFGPANNEQFF; CDR3 DNA: TGTGCCAGCAGCCAATTCGGACCGGCGAACAATGAGCAGTTCTTC
clone size: many; J gene: TRBJ2-2; D gene: NA; V gene: TRBV12-3/TRBV12-4; CDR3 protein: CASSLREAGELFF; CDR3 DNA: TGTGCCAGCAGTTTAAGGGAGGCCGGGGAGCTGTTTTTT
clone size: NA; J gene: TRBJ2-2; D gene: NA; V gene: TRBV7-7; CDR3 protein: CASSPGRPANTGELFF; CDR3 DNA: TGTGCCAGCAGCCCGGGGCGCCCCGCGAACACCGGGGAGCTGTTTTTT
clone size: many; J gene: TRBJ2-3; D gene: NA; V gene: TRBV29-1; CDR3 protein: CSVVGERETDTQYF; CDR3 DNA: TGCAGCGTTGTTGGGGAGAGGGAGACAGATACGCAGTATTTT
clone size: many; J gene: TRBJ2-3; D gene: NA; V gene: TRBV28; CDR3 protein: CASKTLANSYTQYF; CDR3 DNA: TGTGCCAGCAAGACACTAGCAAATTCCTATACGCAGTATTTT
clone size: NA; J gene: TRBJ2-1; D gene: NA; V gene: TRBV28; CDR3 protein: CASSFAPSEQFF; CDR3 DNA: TGTGCCAGCAGTTTTGCCCCCTCTGAGCAGTTCTTC
clone size: few; J gene: TRBJ2-7; D gene: NA; V gene: TRBV5-1; CDR3 protein: CASRGQETDEQYF; CDR3 DNA: TGCGCCAGCAGGGGTCAAGAAACCGACGAGCAGTACTTC
clone size: NA; J gene: TRBJ2-2; D gene: NA; V gene: TRBV20-1; CDR3 protein: CSARPQGQENTGELFF; CDR3 DNA: TGCAGTGCTAGACCACAAGGGCAGGAGAACACCGGGGAGCTGTTTTTT
clone size: few; J gene: TRBJ2-1; D gene: NA; V gene: TRBV20-1; CDR3 protein: CSARGGTGHYNEQFF; CDR3 DNA: TGCAGTGCTAGAGGGGGGACGGGGCACTACAATGAGCAGTTCTTC
clone size: few; J gene: TRBJ1-4; D gene: NA; V gene: TRBV7-8; CDR3 protein: CASSLARRTPGEKLFF; CDR3 DNA: TGTGCCAGCAGCTTAGCCCGTAGGACTCCCGGAGAAAAACTGTTTTTT
clone size: many; J gene: TRBJ2-1; D gene: NA; V gene: TRBV15; CDR3 protein: CATSRVGELRRRNNEQFF; CDR3 DNA: TGTGCCACCAGCAGAGTGGGGGAACTAAGACGGAGGAACAATGAGCAGTTCTTC
clone size: NA; J gene: TRBJ2-7; D gene: NA; V gene: TRBV28; CDR3 protein: CASSRTRGPYEQYF; CDR3 DNA: TGTGCCAGCAGCCGAACCCGGGGTCCCTACGAGCAGTACTTC
clone size: NA; J gene: TRBJ2-3; D gene: NA; V gene: TRBV10-3; CDR3 protein: CAIMGEFSTDTQYF; CDR3 DNA: TGTGCCATCATGGGGGAATTTTCCACAGATACGCAGTATTTT
clone size: NA; J gene: TRBJ2-5; D gene: TRBD2; V gene: TRBV12-3/TRBV12-4; CDR3 protein: CASSPRSGRVETQYF; CDR3 DNA: TGTGCCAGCAGTCCCCGGAGCGGGAGAGTCGAGACCCAGTACTTC
clone size: few; J gene: TRBJ1-5; D gene: NA; V gene: TRBV15; CDR3 protein: CATSSAPFQPQHF; CDR3 DNA: TGTGCCACCAGCAGTGCCCCGTTCCAGCCCCAGCATTTT
clone size: NA; J gene: TRBJ2-1; D gene: TRBD2; V gene: TRBV6-2/TRBV6-3; CDR3 protein: CASFGTSGRLHNEQFF; CDR3 DNA: TGTGCCAGCTTCGGCACTAGCGGGAGGCTCCACAATGAGCAGTTCTTC
clone size: NA; J gene: TRBJ2-5; D gene: TRBD2; V gene: TRBV29-1; CDR3 protein: CSISGGAQETQYF; CDR3 DNA: TGCAGCATTAGCGGGGGTGCCCAAGAGACCCAGTACTTC
clone size: NA; J gene: TRBJ2-3; D gene: TRBD1; V gene: TRBV29-1; CDR3 protein: CSGTGGLDTQYF; CDR3 DNA: TGCAGCGGGACAGGGGGTTTAGATACGCAGTATTTT
clone size: NA; J gene: TRBJ2-1; D gene: TRBD2; V gene: TRBV14; CDR3 protein: CASSLSSGTRPYNEQFF; CDR3 DNA: TGTGCCAGCAGCCTTAGTTCCGGGACTAGACCCTACAATGAGCAGTTCTTC
clone size: many; J gene: TRBJ2-2; D gene: NA; V gene: TRBV24-1; CDR3 protein: CATSPGGWTGELFF; CDR3 DNA: TGTGCCACCAGTCCTGGGGGCTGGACCGGGGAGCTGTTTTTT
clone size: many; J gene: TRBJ2-3; D gene: TRBD2; V gene: TRBV28; CDR3 protein: CASSPPFGAGVTDTQYF; CDR3 DNA: TGTGCCAGCAGTCCTCCTTTCGGAGCGGGGGTCACAGATACGCAGTATTTT
clone size: few; J gene: TRBJ2-2; D gene: TRBD2; V gene: TRBV11-1; CDR3 protein: CASIPGGWEPRTGELFF; CDR3 DNA: TGTGCCAGCATCCCGGGGGGGTGGGAACCTCGGACCGGGGAGCTGTTTTTT
clone size: many; J gene: TRBJ1-1; D gene: NA; V gene: TRBV7-2; CDR3 protein: CASSSGPRGTSPEAFF; CDR3 DNA: TGTGCCAGCAGCTCTGGCCCCCGCGGGACAAGCCCTGAAGCTTTCTTT
clone size: NA; J gene: TRBJ1-2; D gene: NA; V gene: TRBV2; CDR3 protein: CASSERELLYGYTF; CDR3 DNA: TGTGCCAGCAGTGAAAGGGAGTTGCTATATGGCTACACCTTC
clone size: few; J gene: TRBJ2-1; D gene: NA; V gene: TRBV6-1; CDR3 protein: CASSTGTLYTMLQFF; CDR3 DNA: TGTGCCAGCAGCACCGGGACCCTTTATACAATGTTGCAGTTCTTC
clone size: NA; J gene: TRBJ2-3; D gene: NA; V gene: TRBV6-2/TRBV6-3; CDR3 protein: CASSYSKYRGRPSTDTQYF; CDR3 DNA: TGTGCCAGCAGTTACTCGAAGTATCGCGGACGGCCGAGCACAGATACGCAGTATTTT
clone size: NA; J gene: TRBJ2-7; D gene: TRBD1; V gene: TRBV29-1; CDR3 protein: CSVGGQGSSYEQYF; CDR3 DNA: TGCAGCGTCGGGGGACAGGGAAGCTCCTACGAGCAGTACTTC
clone size: many; J gene: TRBJ2-7; D gene: NA; V gene: TRBV7-9; CDR3 protein: CASSEPGTASEQYF; CDR3 DNA: TGTGCCAGCAGCGAACCCGGGACGGCCAGCGAGCAGTACTTC